This TCR beta chain stems from a study of T cell responses to AZD1222 COVID-19 vaccine. V shed 0 bases and J shed 7 bases, with 12 bases lying between them. This CDR3 spans 15 amino acids. Germline CDR1 is MNHEY and CDR2 is SVGAGI. Measured with immunoSEQ multiplex PCR; TCRdb has only the in-frame clones, and not every one. This table holds about 130,000 clones, 85% to 90% found once. The chain uses TRBV6-5 and TRBJ1-4; a possible D gene is TRBD1 (6 bases). The sequences come from peripheral blood, collected on day 0 of AZD1222 vaccination. This TCR was recovered from an adult in good health. CDR3 DNA sequence: TGTGCCAGCAGTTACTCTACAGGGTTAAGTGAAAAACTGTTTTTT. This gives the protein CASSYSTGLSEKLFF.